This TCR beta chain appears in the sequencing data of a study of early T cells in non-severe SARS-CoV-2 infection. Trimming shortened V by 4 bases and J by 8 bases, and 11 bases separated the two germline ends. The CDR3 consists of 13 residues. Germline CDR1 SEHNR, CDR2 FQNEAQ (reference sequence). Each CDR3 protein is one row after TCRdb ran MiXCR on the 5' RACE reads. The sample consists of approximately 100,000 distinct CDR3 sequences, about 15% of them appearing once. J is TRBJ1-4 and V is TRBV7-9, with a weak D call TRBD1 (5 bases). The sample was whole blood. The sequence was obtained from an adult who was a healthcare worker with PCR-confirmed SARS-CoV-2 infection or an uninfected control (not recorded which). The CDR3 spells CASSSQGEEKLFF. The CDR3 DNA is TGTGCCAGCAGCTCCCAGGGAGAGGAAAAACTGTTTTTT.